One sample yielded the 26 T cell receptor beta chains listed below, sequenced in a study of cytomegalovirus exposure and HLA in healthy donors. Profiled with immunoSEQ multiplex PCR; TCRdb holds only in-frame clones, not every one. The sample shows approximately 230,000 clones, roughly 87% of them seen only once. The sequenced sample was PBMCs. The receptors were gathered from a young man in good health and CMV-seropositive.

This clone appeared once. The chain links TRBV5-1 to TRBJ2-7; 10 bases are shared with TRBD1. CDR3 size: 17 residues. CDR1 is SGHRS and CDR2 is YFSETQ in the germline V gene. The ends lost 2 bases at V and 7 bases at J; junction bases unmatched: 15. CDR3 region: CASSLGGRTGGIGEQYF. The CDR3 DNA follows: TGCGCCAGCAGCTTAGGTGGGAGGACAGGGGGTATTGGGGAGCAGTACTTC.

The rearrangement uses TRBV27 and TRBJ2-5, with no clear D. CDR1 MNHEY and CDR2 SMNVEV come from the germline V gene (reference sequence). Trimming took off 1 base at V and 5 bases at J, with 8 bases between the two ends. The CDR3 extends over 13 amino acids. The CDR3 region is CASSLFPSETQYF. CDR3 in DNA: TGTGCCAGCAGTTTATTCCCCTCCGAGACCCAGTACTTC.

This chain uses TRBV6-5 with TRBJ2-7; no definite D call. V lost 2 bases and J 2 bases, leaving 7 bases between the germline ends. The CDR3 is made up of 13 amino acids. CDR1 MNHEY and CDR2 SVGAGI come from the germline V gene. CDR3 bases: TGTGCCAGCAGTTACGCCGGAGCCTACGAGCAGTACTTC. This encodes CASSYAGAYEQYF.

The chain is built from TRBV25-1 and TRBJ2-2; possibly TRBD1 for D (5 bases). The germline V and J ends were trimmed by 5 bases and 5 bases, with 12 bases remaining between them. The CDR3 runs 14 residues. Germline lookup yields CDR1 MGHDK and CDR2 SYGVNS. The CDR3 bases are TGTGCCAGCAGTTGGGGCAGGGCGACCGGGGAGCTGTTTTTT. Its translation: CASSWGRATGELFF.

This clone was detected only once. This chain joins TRBV19 and TRBJ2-3; 7 bases line up with TRBD2. Per the germline V gene, CDR1 is LNHDA and CDR2 is SQIVND (reference sequence). The CDR3 covers 14 residues. V gave up 6 bases and J gave up 2 bases; unmatched junction bases: 5. CDR3 bases: TGTGCCAGTAGGTTAAGCGGGACCACAGATACGCAGTATTTT. It specifies CASRLSGTTDTQYF.

This chain connects TRBV6-4 to TRBJ1-1; D gene unclear. Trimming cost V 0 bases and J 0 bases, with 2 bases left between them. Per germline, CDR1 MRHNA and CDR2 SNTAGT. CDR3 length equals 13 residues. This CDR3 is CASSDSMNTEAFF. DNA of the CDR3: TGTGCCAGCAGTGACTCGATGAACACTGAAGCTTTCTTT.

The chain joins TRBV27 to TRBJ2-1; 7 nucleotides agree with TRBD2. The germline gives CDR1 MNHEY, CDR2 SMNVEV (reference sequence). The CDR3 length is 20 residues. Trimming cost V 2 bases and J 6 bases; bases outside gene matches: 22. CDR3 protein: CASSLLRPIRTRNSGNEQFF. The CDR3 region has the DNA TGTGCCAGCAGTTTACTCAGACCAATCCGGACTAGGAACTCCGGCAATGAGCAGTTCTTC.

The chain links TRBV19 to TRBJ1-1; unclear D gene. Trimming removed 5 bases at V and 2 bases at J, with 15 bases between. CDR3 size: 15 residues. The germline CDR1 and CDR2 sequences are LNHDA and SQIVND (reference sequence). The CDR3 DNA reads TGTGCCAGTAGTTTCCCCACCTCTCCCAACACTGAAGCTTTCTTT. It translates to CASSFPTSPNTEAFF.

Here the CDR3 reads CASSGRATTDTQYF. CDR3 nucleotide sequence: TGTGCCAGCAGTGGCCGGGCAACCACAGATACGCAGTATTTT. The rearrangement uses TRBV25-1 and TRBJ2-3; no definite D call. This CDR3 is built from 14 residues. Per germline, CDR1 MGHDK and CDR2 SYGVNS. V lost 4 bases to trimming and J lost 2 bases, with 10 bases between them.

This sequence joins TRBV7-8 and TRBJ1-4; D call uncertain. This CDR3 contains 14 residues. The germline gives CDR1 SGHVS, CDR2 FQNEAQ. The V end was cut by 5 bases, the J end by 1 base, with 8 bases between. In DNA form, the CDR3 reads TGTGCCAGCAGCCCACAAGGAACTAATGAAAAACTGTTTTTT. Protein sequence: CASSPQGTNEKLFF.

The genes are TRBV2 and TRBJ1-4, with D unclear. V was trimmed by 6 bases and J by 8 bases, leaving 10 bases between them. The CDR3 has 12 residues. From germline, CDR1 is SNHLY and CDR2 FYNNEI. CDR3 nucleotide sequence: TGTGCCAGCAGGCCGTTTGTAGAAAAACTGTTTTTT. This gives the protein CASRPFVEKLFF.

The chain employs TRBV7-2 and TRBJ2-1; D is uncertain. The CDR3 has 17 amino acids. CDR1 and CDR2 from the germline V gene are SGHTA and FQGNSA. V was shortened by 5 bases and J by 8 bases, with 25 bases between the two germline ends. Here the CDR3 reads CASSPRFQFAVRDEQFF. As DNA, the CDR3 is TGTGCCAGCAGCCCCAGATTTCAATTCGCCGTTCGGGATGAGCAGTTCTTC. The full variable domain, with the rest looked up from reference TRBV7-2 and TRBJ2-1, is GAGVSQSPSNKVTEKGKDVELRCDPISGHTALYWYRQSLGQGLEFLIYFQGNSAPDKSGLPSDRFSAERTGGSVSTLTIQRTQQEDSAVYLCASSPRFQFAVRDEQFFGPGTRLTVL.

The V call is TRBV2, the J call TRBJ2-7; no clear D gene. The ends were cut back, 5 bases at V and 6 bases at J, with 20 bases in the middle. The CDR3 covers 15 residues. Germline CDR1 and CDR2: SNHLY and FYNNEI. The CDR3 nucleotides read TGTGCCAGCAGTCCGATTTTTGGATTTGCCAGCGAGCAGTACTTC. Translating gives CASSPIFGFASEQYF.

The chain joins TRBV11-1 to TRBJ2-2; 7 bases match TRBD1. From germline, CDR1 is SGHAT and CDR2 FQDESV (reference sequence). The CDR3 is 13 amino acids. V dropped 11 bases and J dropped 4; count of bases not matched to a gene: 7. CDR3 bases: TGTGCCGTTACAGGGGACCTCACCGGGGAGCTGTTTTTT. It specifies CAVTGDLTGELFF.

The chain employs TRBV7-2 and TRBJ2-7; 9 nucleotides line up with TRBD1. V was pared by 5 bases and J by 4 bases, with 9 bases of the junction left unmatched. This CDR3 is built from 15 residues. The germline V gene encodes CDR1 SGHTA and CDR2 FQGNSA. CDR3 bases: TGTGCCAGCAGCCTACCGGGACAGGGTCAATACGAGCAGTACTTC. This gives the protein CASSLPGQGQYEQYF. The complete variable domain, with remaining parts taken from reference TRBV7-2 and TRBJ2-7, reads GAGVSQSPSNKVTEKGKDVELRCDPISGHTALYWYRQSLGQGLEFLIYFQGNSAPDKSGLPSDRFSAERTGGSVSTLTIQRTQQEDSAVYLCASSLPGQGQYEQYFGPGTRLTVT.

V usage is TRBV11-2 and J usage is TRBJ2-7; the match to TRBD1 covers 7 bases. Losses at the gene ends were 5 bases for V and 6 bases for J; bases not matched to a gene: 7. Germline loops: CDR1 SGHAT, CDR2 FQNNGV. The CDR3 length is 13 residues. CDR3 loop: CASSPGTGAEQYF. The CDR3 DNA reads TGTGCCAGCAGCCCGGGAACAGGGGCCGAGCAGTACTTC.

This clone has only a few counts. The rearrangement links TRBV28 to TRBJ1-5; D might be TRBD1 (5 bases). CDR1 and CDR2 (germline): MDHEN, SYDVKM. Trimming pared 6 bases from V and 5 bases from J, leaving 17 bases between. The CDR3 has 15 amino acids. This CDR3 is CASRRTLIEDQPQHF. The CDR3, as DNA: TGTGCCAGCAGAAGGACACTTATCGAAGATCAGCCCCAGCATTTT.

This chain joins TRBV6-5 and TRBJ2-5; 7 nucleotides agree with TRBD2. V lost 0 bases and J lost 5; bases outside the gene matches: 3. The CDR3 extends over 14 amino acids. Germline V lookup: CDR1 MNHEY, CDR2 SVGAGI. The CDR3 sequence is CASSYSLASETQYF. The CDR3 nucleotides are TGTGCCAGCAGTTACTCACTAGCGTCTGAGACCCAGTACTTC.

V usage is TRBV28 and J usage is TRBJ2-7; no firm D call. The CDR3 loop spans 14 amino acids. Trimming shortened V by 1 base and J by 9 bases, and 16 bases separated the two germline ends. Germline CDR1 reads MDHEN; CDR2 reads SYDVKM. CDR3 amino acids: CASSLYTTRSGQYF. The CDR3 DNA follows: TGTGCCAGCAGTTTATATACAACTCGGAGTGGGCAGTACTTC.

The CDR3 DNA is TGTGCCAGCAGCTTAATGGTGGATCAGCCCCAGCATTTT. It yields the protein CASSLMVDQPQHF. The J gene is TRBJ1-5, the V gene TRBV7-9; D not certain. This CDR3 has 13 residues. Germline CDR1 and CDR2: SEHNR and FQNEAQ (reference sequence). Trimming took off 2 bases at V and 5 bases at J, with 7 bases between the two ends.

V is TRBV9 and J is TRBJ2-7; D gene unclear. The V end was cut by 4 bases, the J end by 0 bases, with 11 bases between. Germline CDR1 SGDLS, CDR2 YYNGEE. The CDR3 consists of 14 residues. CDR3 in DNA: TGTGCCAGCAGCCCCGCGGCAGTCTCCTACGAGCAGTACTTC. Amino acids: CASSPAAVSYEQYF.

The rearrangement joins TRBV28 to TRBJ2-3; a weak D match, TRBD1 (6 bases). This CDR3 comprises 17 residues. Deletions cut 0 bases from V and 5 bases from J, with 18 bases between. CDR1 and CDR2 (germline): MDHEN, SYDVKM. The CDR3 loop is CASSLWGALRQEDTQYF. As DNA, the CDR3 is TGTGCCAGCAGTTTATGGGGGGCGCTTAGGCAGGAAGATACGCAGTATTTT.

CDR3 in amino acids: CASSFQGRETQYF. DNA for the CDR3: TGTGCCAGCAGCTTTCAGGGTCGGGAGACCCAGTACTTC. The J gene is TRBJ2-5, the V gene TRBV11-3; possibly TRBD1 for D (5 bases). V lost 3 bases and J 5 bases, leaving 10 bases between the germline ends. Per the germline V gene, CDR1 is SGHNT and CDR2 is YENEEA. The CDR3 totals 13 residues. The full variable domain, rest sourced from reference TRBV11-3 and TRBJ2-5, is EAGVVQSPRYKIIEKKQPVAFWCNPISGHNTLYWYLQNLGQGPELLIRYENEEAVDDSQLPKDRFSAERLKGVDSTLKIQPAELGDSAVYLCASSFQGRETQYFGPGTRLLVL.

The chain is built from TRBV7-3 and TRBJ2-3, with D possibly matching TRBD1 (7 bases). Trimming took off 0 bases at V and 6 bases at J, with 10 bases between the two ends. The germline V gene has CDR1 SGHTA and CDR2 FQGTGA. The CDR3 consists of 14 residues. The CDR3 is CASSLTAGGDTQYF. CDR3 nucleotides: TGTGCCAGCAGCTTAACTGCAGGGGGGGATACGCAGTATTTT.

The chain couples TRBV4-1 to TRBJ1-2; TRBD1 matches 9 bases. The V and J ends lost 1 base and 8 bases, in that order; junction bases with no gene match: 5. This CDR3 has 14 residues. Looked up from germline, CDR1 is MGHRA and CDR2 is YSYEKL. The CDR3 DNA reads TGCGCCAGCAGCCAAGTCAACAGGGGGCACGGCTACACCTTC. It encodes CASSQVNRGHGYTF.

This clone was picked up one time. The gene calls are TRBV7-9 and TRBJ1-2; TRBD1 matches at 10 bases. The V gene's germline CDR1 is SEHNR and CDR2 FQNEAQ (reference sequence). CDR3 length: 15 residues. The V segment lost 5 bases and the J segment 4 bases; nucleotides outside the gene matches: 7. CDR3 residues: CASSPRTGGSYGYTF. CDR3 DNA sequence: TGTGCCAGCAGCCCACGGACAGGGGGAAGCTATGGCTACACCTTC.